These T cell receptor beta chains were read from a single sample in a study of blood T cell repertoires in COVID-19. Clones were read by immunoSEQ multiplex PCR, and TCRdb kept only the in-frame ones, dropping some. The sample contains roughly 300,000 clones, approximately 91% of which appear only once. Sequencing was carried out using peripheral blood. Every receptor here comes from a young man with active or convalescent COVID-19. Both conserved end residues are part of each CDR3. Fields, in order: V gene, J gene, clone size, D gene, CDR3 protein, CDR3 DNA. A D gene is named only where the DNA matches it firmly. Only part of the rows carry a size: once, few, many, or a class if the clone is expanded.

TRBV19	TRBJ1-6	.	.	CASSIGRAFNSPLHF	TGTGCCAGTAGTATAGGCAGGGCCTTTAATTCACCCCTCCACTTT
TRBV5-6	TRBJ2-1	.	.	CASSLRDNYNEQFF	TGTGCCAGCAGCCTCAGGGACAACTACAATGAGCAGTTCTTC
TRBV27	TRBJ2-1	.	TRBD2	CASSLGADSIAGGNEQFF	TGTGCCAGCAGTTTAGGGGCCGACAGCATCGCGGGGGGCAATGAGCAGTTCTTC
TRBV13	TRBJ2-7	.	.	CASSLGPGVSYEQYF	TGTGCCAGCAGCTTAGGACCCGGTGTCTCCTACGAGCAGTACTTC
TRBV6-2/TRBV6-3	TRBJ2-7	.	TRBD1	CASSSRTGTYEQYF	TGTGCCAGCAGTTCTCGGACAGGGACCTACGAGCAGTACTTC
TRBV5-1	TRBJ1-1	.	.	CASSPRLLNTEAFF	TGCGCCAGCAGCCCGAGACTATTGAACACTGAAGCTTTCTTT
TRBV10-2	TRBJ2-1	.	.	CASSELLAGWINEQFF	TGCGCCAGCAGTGAGTTACTGGCAGGGTGGATCAATGAGCAGTTCTTC
TRBV7-9	TRBJ1-3	.	.	CASSLFQRAGNTIYF	TGTGCCAGCAGCTTATTCCAGCGTGCTGGAAACACCATATATTTT
TRBV5-6	TRBJ2-2	.	.	CASSFGGTGELFF	TGTGCCAGCAGCTTCGGCGGAACCGGGGAGCTGTTTTTT
TRBV5-1	TRBJ1-5	.	.	CASSLSRDQPQHF	TGCGCCAGCAGCCTCTCACGGGATCAGCCCCAGCATTTT
TRBV6-5	TRBJ2-3	.	TRBD1	CASSGQGVLGDTQYF	TGTGCCAGCTCCGGGCAGGGGGTCTTAGGGGATACGCAGTATTTT
TRBV15	TRBJ2-7	once	.	CATSRDRSYEQYF	TGTGCCACCAGCAGAGATCGTTCCTACGAGCAGTACTTC
TRBV10-2	TRBJ1-1	.	.	CASSEPGRTEAFF	TGCGCCAGCAGTGAGCCAGGGCGGACTGAAGCTTTCTTT
TRBV6-5	TRBJ2-3	.	.	CASALTEQGRDTQYF	TGTGCCAGCGCTCTAACGGAACAGGGTAGGGATACGCAGTATTTT
TRBV4-2	TRBJ2-2	.	TRBD2	CASSQALGLAGGPVTGELFF	TGTGCCAGCAGCCAAGCCTTGGGGCTAGCGGGGGGGCCGGTCACCGGGGAGCTGTTTTTT
TRBV5-4	TRBJ2-7	.	TRBD1	CASSSGGQGVYEQYF	TGTGCCAGCAGTTCCGGGGGACAGGGAGTCTACGAGCAGTACTTC
TRBV7-9	TRBJ2-5	.	TRBD2	CASSLVAGDLKETQYF	TGTGCCAGCAGCTTAGTGGCGGGGGACCTGAAAGAGACCCAGTACTTC
TRBV5-6	TRBJ2-3	.	.	CASSLAGNTDTQYF	TGTGCCAGCAGCTTAGCGGGTAACACAGATACGCAGTATTTT
TRBV7-2	TRBJ1-3	once	.	CASSLVSPGSGNTIYF	TGTGCCAGCAGCTTAGTCAGTCCGGGGTCCGGAAACACCATATATTTT
TRBV7-9	TRBJ1-1	.	.	CASSRRLQGMNTEAFF	TGTGCCAGCAGTCGTCGCCTACAGGGTATGAACACTGAAGCTTTCTTT
TRBV2	TRBJ2-1	.	.	CASSPPPPPGRQFF	TGTGCCAGCAGCCCTCCGCCGCCTCCAGGGCGGCAGTTCTTC
TRBV5-6	TRBJ2-7	.	.	CASSLLVREQYF	TGTGCCAGCAGCTTGCTCGTCCGCGAGCAGTACTTC
TRBV18	TRBJ1-1	.	.	CASRTGGGPEAFF	TGTGCCAGCCGGACCGGAGGAGGGCCTGAAGCTTTCTTT
TRBV13	TRBJ2-7	.	TRBD2	CASSSRSSGGNYEQYF	TGTGCCAGCAGCTCACGATCCAGCGGGGGGAACTACGAGCAGTACTTC
TRBV12-3/TRBV12-4	TRBJ1-1	.	.	CASRARGPTEAFF	TGTGCCAGCAGGGCCAGGGGACCCACTGAAGCTTTCTTT
TRBV12-5	TRBJ1-3	.	.	CASGLVLPGTPKRRGNTIYF	TGTGCTAGTGGTTTGGTACTTCCCGGGACTCCTAAGAGGCGCGGAAACACCATATATTTT
TRBV5-1	TRBJ1-1	.	.	CASRDNTVGTRGTEAFF	TGCGCCAGCAGAGACAACACCGTCGGGACTAGGGGAACTGAAGCTTTCTTT
TRBV5-1	TRBJ2-7	.	.	CASSLLTGTYEQYF	TGCGCCAGCAGCTTGCTAACGGGAACCTACGAGCAGTACTTC
TRBV7-9	TRBJ1-1	.	.	CASSFIEGSEAFF	TGTGCCAGCAGCTTTATTGAGGGCTCTGAAGCTTTCTTT
TRBV2	TRBJ1-5	.	.	CASSHAGVVDGNQPQHF	TGTGCCAGCAGTCACGCGGGGGTCGTCGACGGCAATCAGCCCCAGCATTTT
TRBV5-5	TRBJ1-4	.	.	CASSWQKKPNEKLFF	TGTGCCAGCAGCTGGCAGAAAAAACCTAATGAAAAACTGTTTTTT
TRBV13	TRBJ2-5	.	.	CASSPRPGGQETQYF	TGTGCCAGCAGCCCTCGCCCAGGAGGACAGGAGACCCAGTACTTC
TRBV19	TRBJ2-7	.	.	CASSIRGRGAYEQYF	TGTGCCAGTAGTATAAGGGGCAGGGGAGCCTACGAGCAGTACTTC
TRBV11-2	TRBJ2-3	.	TRBD2	CASSLLAGGLGDTQYF	TGTGCCAGCAGCTTGCTAGCGGGGGGGCTTGGAGATACGCAGTATTTT
TRBV19	TRBJ1-1	.	.	CASNRGAGGHTEAFF	TGTGCCAGTAATCGTGGTGCTGGAGGACACACTGAAGCTTTCTTT
TRBV2	TRBJ1-2	.	TRBD1	CASSEVTGVGYTF	TGTGCCAGCAGTGAAGTGACAGGGGTTGGCTACACCTTC
TRBV4-1	TRBJ2-5	.	.	CASSQAPGDQETQYF	TGCGCCAGCAGCCAAGCCCCCGGGGACCAAGAGACCCAGTACTTC
TRBV27	TRBJ2-1	.	TRBD1	CATTGGPHQQFF	TGTGCCACCACAGGGGGCCCGCATCAGCAGTTCTTC
TRBV19	TRBJ2-3	.	.	CASSPLDGPADTQYF	TGTGCCAGTAGCCCTCTCGATGGGCCGGCAGATACGCAGTATTTT
TRBV25-1	TRBJ2-1	few	TRBD2	CASSESGGWHEQFF	TGTGCCAGCAGTGAATCCGGGGGGTGGCATGAGCAGTTCTTC
TRBV7-9	TRBJ1-3	.	.	CASSSNRASGNTIYF	TGTGCCAGCAGCTCGAACAGGGCCTCCGGAAACACCATATATTTT
TRBV15	TRBJ1-1	.	.	CATGAAANTEAFF	TGTGCCACCGGGGCCGCGGCGAACACTGAAGCTTTCTTT
TRBV9	TRBJ2-5	.	.	CASSVEGRQETQYF	TGTGCCAGCAGCGTAGAGGGGAGGCAAGAGACCCAGTACTTC
TRBV19	TRBJ2-7	.	TRBD1	CATGTGVQQYF	TGTGCCACCGGGACAGGGGTACAGCAGTACTTC
TRBV10-3	TRBJ1-2	.	TRBD1	CAIKQQGAAGYTF	TGTGCCATCAAACAACAGGGGGCCGCTGGCTACACCTTC
TRBV12-3/TRBV12-4	TRBJ1-6	.	TRBD1	CASSPDRGQPLHF	TGTGCCAGCAGTCCAGACAGGGGGCAGCCCCTCCACTTT
TRBV6-5	TRBJ2-2	.	.	CASSYSGDPNTGELFF	TGTGCCAGCAGTTACTCCGGGGATCCGAACACCGGGGAGCTGTTTTTT
TRBV11-3	TRBJ2-7	.	.	CASSLDTGEQYF	TGTGCCAGCAGCTTAGATACGGGGGAGCAGTACTTC
TRBV29-1	TRBJ2-2	.	TRBD2	CSVLGGDTGELFF	TGCAGCGTTTTGGGGGGGGACACCGGGGAGCTGTTTTTT
TRBV7-2	TRBJ2-7	.	TRBD2	CASSLVYLAGYEQYF	TGTGCCAGCAGCTTAGTTTACCTAGCGGGCTACGAGCAGTACTTC
TRBV19	TRBJ1-2	.	TRBD1	CASSLRDRGKGNYGYTF	TGTGCCAGTAGTCTCCGGGACAGGGGGAAGGGTAACTATGGCTACACCTTC
TRBV4-1	TRBJ1-1	.	.	CASDNPPRGTEAFF	TGCGCCAGCGACAACCCCCCACGGGGCACTGAAGCTTTCTTT
TRBV11-2	TRBJ2-7	.	.	CASSLFRSYEQYF	TGTGCCAGCAGCTTATTCCGTTCCTACGAGCAGTACTTC
TRBV7-2	TRBJ2-7	.	.	CASSLADGYEQYF	TGTGCCAGCAGCTTAGCTGACGGGTACGAGCAGTACTTC
TRBV5-1	TRBJ1-1	.	TRBD1	CASSSGDRGLWNTEAFF	TGCGCCAGCAGCTCCGGGGACAGGGGTCTCTGGAACACTGAAGCTTTCTTT
TRBV19	TRBJ1-5	.	TRBD1	CASSIGITGVSQPQHF	TGTGCCAGTAGTATCGGGATAACAGGGGTCTCTCAGCCCCAGCATTTT
TRBV6-1	TRBJ2-2	once	TRBD2	CASSEAMAGGLTGELFF	TGTGCCAGCAGTGAAGCAATGGCGGGGGGGCTCACCGGGGAGCTGTTTTTT
TRBV7-9	TRBJ2-5	.	.	CASSLIASQETQYF	TGTGCCAGCAGCTTAATAGCCTCCCAAGAGACCCAGTACTTC
TRBV19	TRBJ2-7	.	.	CASSDYGGEIHEQYF	TGTGCCAGTAGTGATTATGGGGGCGAGATCCACGAGCAGTACTTC
TRBV6-6	TRBJ1-1	.	.	CASSYLPYSMNTEAFF	TGTGCCAGCAGTTATCTTCCGTACAGCATGAACACTGAAGCTTTCTTT